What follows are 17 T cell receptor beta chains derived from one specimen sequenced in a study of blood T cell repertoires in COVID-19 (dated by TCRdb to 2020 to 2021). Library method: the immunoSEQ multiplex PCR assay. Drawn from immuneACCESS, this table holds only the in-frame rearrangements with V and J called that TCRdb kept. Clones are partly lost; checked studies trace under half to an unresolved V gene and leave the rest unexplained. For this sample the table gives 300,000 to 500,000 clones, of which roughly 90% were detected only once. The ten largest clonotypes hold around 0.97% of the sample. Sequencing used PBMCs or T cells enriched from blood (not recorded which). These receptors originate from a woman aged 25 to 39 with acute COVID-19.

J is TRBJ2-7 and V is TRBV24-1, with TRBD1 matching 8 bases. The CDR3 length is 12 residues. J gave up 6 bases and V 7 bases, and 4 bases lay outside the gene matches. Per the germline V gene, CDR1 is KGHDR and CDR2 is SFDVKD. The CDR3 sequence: CATSDRGSEQYF. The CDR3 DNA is TGTGCCACCAGCGACAGGGGCTCCGAGCAGTACTTC.

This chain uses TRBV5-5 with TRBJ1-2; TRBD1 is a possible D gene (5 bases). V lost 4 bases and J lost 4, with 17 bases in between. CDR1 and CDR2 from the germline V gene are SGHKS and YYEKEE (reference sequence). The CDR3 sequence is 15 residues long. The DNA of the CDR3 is TGTGCCAGCAGCCTGGACCCAGGGTTGACCTATGGCTACACCTTC. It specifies CASSLDPGLTYGYTF.

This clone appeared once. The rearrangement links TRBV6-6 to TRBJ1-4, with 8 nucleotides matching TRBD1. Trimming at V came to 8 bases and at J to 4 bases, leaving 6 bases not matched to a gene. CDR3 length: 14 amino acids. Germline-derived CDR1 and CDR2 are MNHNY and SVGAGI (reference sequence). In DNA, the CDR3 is TGTGCCAGCGGGCAAACAGGGGGTAATGAAAAACTGTTTTTT. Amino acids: CASGQTGGNEKLFF.

DNA for the CDR3: TGTGCCAGCAGCCGCGCAGGTTTTGAGCAGTTCTTC. Translated: CASSRAGFEQFF. This chain uses TRBV7-2 with TRBJ2-1; D unclear. This CDR3 has 12 amino acids. Germline V gene lookup returns CDR1 SGHTA and CDR2 FQGNSA. V was shortened by 5 bases and J by 9 bases, with 11 bases between the two germline ends.

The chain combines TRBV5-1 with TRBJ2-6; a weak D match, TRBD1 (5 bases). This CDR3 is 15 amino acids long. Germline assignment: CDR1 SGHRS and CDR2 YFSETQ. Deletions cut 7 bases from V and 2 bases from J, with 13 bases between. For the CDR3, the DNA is TGCGCCAGCGTACAGGAAGGGCCTGGGGCCAACGTCCTGACTTTC. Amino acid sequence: CASVQEGPGANVLTF.

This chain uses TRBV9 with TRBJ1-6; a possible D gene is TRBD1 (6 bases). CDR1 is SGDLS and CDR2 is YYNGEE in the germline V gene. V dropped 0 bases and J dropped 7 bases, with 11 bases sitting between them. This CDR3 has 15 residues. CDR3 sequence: CASSVGRGPNSPLHF. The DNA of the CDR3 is TGTGCCAGCAGCGTAGGCAGGGGCCCGAATTCACCCCTCCACTTT.

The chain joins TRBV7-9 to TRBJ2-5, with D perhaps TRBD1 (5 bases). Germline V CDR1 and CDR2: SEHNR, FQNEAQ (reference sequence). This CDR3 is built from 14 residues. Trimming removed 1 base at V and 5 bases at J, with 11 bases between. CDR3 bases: TGTGCCAGCAGCTTAGGGCAGGGAACGGAGACCCAGTACTTC. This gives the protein CASSLGQGTETQYF.

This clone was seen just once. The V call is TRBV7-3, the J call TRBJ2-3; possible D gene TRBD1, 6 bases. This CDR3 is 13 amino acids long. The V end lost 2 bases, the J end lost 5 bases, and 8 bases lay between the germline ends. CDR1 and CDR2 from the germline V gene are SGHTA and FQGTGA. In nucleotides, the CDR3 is TGTGCCAGCAGCTTAGTAGGGGGAGATACGCAGTATTTT. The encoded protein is CASSLVGGDTQYF.

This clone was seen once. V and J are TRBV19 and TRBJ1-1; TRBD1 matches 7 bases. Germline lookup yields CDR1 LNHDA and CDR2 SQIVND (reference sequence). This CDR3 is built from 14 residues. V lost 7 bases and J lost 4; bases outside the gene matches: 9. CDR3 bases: TGTGCCAGTACCTCGACAGGGTCTGTCACTGAAGCTTTCTTT. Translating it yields CASTSTGSVTEAFF.

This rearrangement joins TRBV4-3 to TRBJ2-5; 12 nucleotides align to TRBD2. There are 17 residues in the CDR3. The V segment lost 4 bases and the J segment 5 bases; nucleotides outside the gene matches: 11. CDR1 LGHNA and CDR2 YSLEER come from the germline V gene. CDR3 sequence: CASSLPGRLAGGETQYF. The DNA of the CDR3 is TGCGCCAGCAGCCTTCCCGGTAGGCTAGCGGGGGGGGAGACCCAGTACTTC.

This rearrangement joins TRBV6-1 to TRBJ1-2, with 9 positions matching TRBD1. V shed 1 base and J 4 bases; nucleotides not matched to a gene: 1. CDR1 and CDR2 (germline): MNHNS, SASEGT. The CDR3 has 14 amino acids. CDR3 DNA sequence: TGTGCCAGCAGTGAAGACAGGGGGCGCTATGGCTACACCTTC. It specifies CASSEDRGRYGYTF.

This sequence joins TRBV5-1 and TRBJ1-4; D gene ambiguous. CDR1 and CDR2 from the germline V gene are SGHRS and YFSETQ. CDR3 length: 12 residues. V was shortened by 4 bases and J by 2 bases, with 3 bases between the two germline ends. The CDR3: CASSRTNEKLFF. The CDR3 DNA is TGCGCCAGCAGCCGTACTAATGAAAAACTGTTTTTT.

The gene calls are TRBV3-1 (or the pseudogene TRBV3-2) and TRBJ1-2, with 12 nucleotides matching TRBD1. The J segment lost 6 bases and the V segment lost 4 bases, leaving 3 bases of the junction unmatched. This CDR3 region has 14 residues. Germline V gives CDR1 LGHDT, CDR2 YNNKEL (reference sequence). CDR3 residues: CASSLGTGGNGYTF. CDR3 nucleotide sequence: TGTGCCAGCAGCCTAGGGACAGGGGGCAATGGCTACACCTTC.

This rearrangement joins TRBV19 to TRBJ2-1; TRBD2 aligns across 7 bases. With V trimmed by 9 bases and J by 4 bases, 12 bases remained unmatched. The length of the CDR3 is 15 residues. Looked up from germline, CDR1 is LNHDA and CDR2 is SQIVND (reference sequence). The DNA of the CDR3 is TGTGCCAGCCGGACAACGGGAGGTTTTTACAATGAGCAGTTCTTC. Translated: CASRTTGGFYNEQFF.

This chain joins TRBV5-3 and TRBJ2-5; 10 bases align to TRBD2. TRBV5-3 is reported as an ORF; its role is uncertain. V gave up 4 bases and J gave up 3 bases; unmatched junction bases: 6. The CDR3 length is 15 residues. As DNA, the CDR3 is TGTGCCAGAAGCGCGAAAACTAGCGGGGAAGAGACCCAGTACTTC. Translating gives CARSAKTSGEETQYF.

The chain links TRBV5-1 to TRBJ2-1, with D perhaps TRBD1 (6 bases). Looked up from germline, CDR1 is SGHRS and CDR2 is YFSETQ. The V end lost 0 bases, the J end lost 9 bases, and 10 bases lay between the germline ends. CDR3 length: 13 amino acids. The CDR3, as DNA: TGCGCCAGCAGCTTGGACAGGGTCGGTGAGCAGTTCTTC. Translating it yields CASSLDRVGEQFF.

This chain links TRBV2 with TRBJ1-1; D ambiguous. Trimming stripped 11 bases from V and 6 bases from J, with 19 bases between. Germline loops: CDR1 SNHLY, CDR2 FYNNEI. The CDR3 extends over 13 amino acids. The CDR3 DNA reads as TGTGCCTGTGTAGAGGAAGTAAGCCCTGAAGCTTTCTTT. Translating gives CACVEEVSPEAFF.